A selection of T cell receptor beta chains follows, all from one sample in a study of blood T cell repertoires in COVID-19. Repertoires were generated with immunoSEQ multiplex PCR, while TCRdb's copy carries only in-frame clones and drops some. The sample shows 200,000 or so clones, almost 85% of them seen only once. The sample taken for sequencing was peripheral blood. The receptor source for this set is a human donor with acute or convalescent COVID-19. The donor label of this sample is uncertain. The CDR3 runs from the conserved cysteine through the conserved F or W. A D gene is named only where the DNA matches it firmly. Size is omitted from some rows. Given values are once, few, many or a class for expanded clones.

len,j_gene,abundance,v_gene,d_gene,CDR3aa,CDR3nt
16,TRBJ2-5,.,TRBV7-3,TRBD2,CASSLVAGGPVETQYF,TGTGCCAGCAGCTTGGTAGCGGGAGGGCCGGTAGAGACCCAGTACTTC
19,TRBJ1-6,.,TRBV6-6,TRBD1,CASSPNSYPWQGARSPLHF,TGTGCCAGCAGTCCCAACAGTTATCCGTGGCAGGGGGCTCGGTCACCCCTCCACTTT
15,TRBJ1-1,.,TRBV6-5,.,CASTGSWPLNTEAFF,TGTGCCAGTACAGGGTCGTGGCCCTTGAACACTGAAGCTTTCTTT
15,TRBJ2-7,.,TRBV6-5,.,CASSTAGVGEREQYF,TGTGCCAGCAGCACAGCAGGGGTAGGGGAACGAGAGCAGTACTTC
14,TRBJ2-1,.,TRBV4-3,.,CASSQDRVNNEQFF,TGCGCCAGCAGCCAAGATCGGGTGAACAATGAGCAGTTCTTC
11,TRBJ2-5,.,TRBV5-1,.,CASSTEETQYF,TGCGCCAGCAGCACAGAAGAGACCCAGTACTTC
17,TRBJ2-3,.,TRBV5-6,TRBD2,CASSPWGLAGVTDTQYF,TGTGCCAGCAGCCCCTGGGGGCTAGCGGGAGTCACAGATACGCAGTATTTT
23,TRBJ2-1,.,TRBV9,TRBD2,CASTLGALGVGTSGSPRYNEQFF,TGTGCCAGCACCCTAGGAGCTCTAGGGGTAGGGACTAGCGGGAGTCCCCGATACAATGAGCAGTTCTTC
14,TRBJ2-5,.,TRBV5-1,.,CASSLGQYQETQYF,TGCGCCAGCAGCTTGGGACAGTACCAAGAGACCCAGTACTTC
12,TRBJ2-1,few,TRBV6-5,.,CASGPGFGEQFF,TGTGCCAGCGGCCCAGGGTTCGGTGAGCAGTTCTTC
14,TRBJ2-5,.,TRBV5-1,TRBD1,CASSRGQGGETQYF,TGCGCCAGCAGCAGGGGACAGGGAGGAGAGACCCAGTACTTC
14,TRBJ1-1,.,TRBV27,TRBD1,CASRPDRVGTEAFF,TGTGCCAGCCGTCCAGACAGGGTGGGCACTGAAGCTTTCTTT
14,TRBJ2-2,.,TRBV27,.,CASSPDRNTGELFF,TGTGCCAGCAGCCCTGACAGAAACACCGGGGAGCTGTTTTTT
16,TRBJ1-2,.,TRBV7-9,.,CASSPVGGPALGGYTF,TGTGCCAGCAGCCCGGTAGGAGGGCCCGCCTTAGGCGGCTACACCTTC
14,TRBJ1-1,.,TRBV6-5,.,CASRLEGVITEAFF,TGTGCCAGCAGGCTTGAGGGAGTAATCACTGAAGCTTTCTTT
14,TRBJ1-4,.,TRBV7-9,TRBD1,CASSARTGEEKLFF,TGTGCCAGCAGCGCCCGGACAGGTGAAGAAAAACTGTTTTTT
12,TRBJ1-2,.,TRBV19,.,CASALGGAGYTF,TGTGCCAGTGCCTTGGGAGGGGCTGGCTACACCTTC
19,TRBJ2-1,.,TRBV6-1,TRBD2,CASSEASGRSPLRDNEQFF,TGTGCCAGCAGTGAGGCTAGCGGGAGGTCTCCTCTGCGGGACAATGAGCAGTTCTTC
16,TRBJ1-5,.,TRBV19,.,CASSIYRVGGNQPQHF,TGTGCCAGTAGTATATACAGGGTCGGGGGCAATCAGCCCCAGCATTTT
15,TRBJ2-2,.,TRBV5-1,.,CASSPKTDYTGELFF,TGCGCCAGCAGCCCAAAGACCGACTACACCGGGGAGCTGTTTTTT
14,TRBJ1-5,once,TRBV28,.,CASSRAGGNQPQHF,TGTGCCAGCAGCCGGGCCGGGGGCAATCAGCCCCAGCATTTT
15,TRBJ2-3,.,TRBV6-5,.,CASRQIYDRTDTQYF,TGTGCCAGCAGACAGATCTACGACCGCACAGATACGCAGTATTTT
15,TRBJ1-6,.,TRBV15,TRBD1,CATSRRDRGYSPLHF,TGTGCCACCAGCAGAAGGGACAGGGGATATTCACCCCTCCACTTT
14,TRBJ1-1,few,TRBV6-5,.,CASSPDRIPTEAFF,TGTGCCAGCAGCCCCGACAGGATCCCCACTGAAGCTTTCTTT
12,TRBJ2-1,.,TRBV10-3,TRBD2,CAISESRLAVFF,TGTGCCATCAGTGAGTCCAGACTAGCGGTGTTCTTC
14,TRBJ2-3,.,TRBV5-4,.,CASSWDWSTDTQYF,TGTGCCAGCAGCTGGGACTGGAGCACAGATACGCAGTATTTT
14,TRBJ1-1,.,TRBV18,.,CASSQNGGYTEAFF,TGTGCCAGCTCACAAAACGGGGGATATACTGAAGCTTTCTTT
13,TRBJ1-2,.,TRBV9,.,CASGDRTAYGYTF,TGTGCCAGCGGAGACCGGACAGCCTATGGCTACACCTTC
19,TRBJ2-7,.,TRBV7-2,TRBD2,CASSSHVSGNTLSSYEQYF,TGTGCCAGCAGCTCCCACGTGAGCGGGAACACCTTGAGCTCCTACGAGCAGTACTTC
15,TRBJ2-3,.,TRBV5-1,.,CASSLSLPVTDTQYF,TGCGCCAGCAGCTTGTCCCTTCCGGTCACAGATACGCAGTATTTT
11,TRBJ2-5,.,TRBV18,.,CASSPADTQYF,TGTGCCAGCTCACCGGCGGATACCCAGTACTTC
16,TRBJ2-7,.,TRBV6-2/TRBV6-3,TRBD2,CASSPRGTSGIDEQYF,TGTGCCAGCAGCCCTCGGGGGACTAGCGGGATTGACGAGCAGTACTTC
15,TRBJ2-7,.,TRBV4-2,TRBD1,CASSQATGSPYEQYF,TGTGCCAGCAGCCAAGCGACAGGGTCACCCTACGAGCAGTACTTC
13,TRBJ1-6,.,TRBV10-1,.,CATSQSFNSPLHF,TGCGCCACTTCACAGAGCTTTAATTCACCCCTCCACTTT
13,TRBJ1-5,.,TRBV2,TRBD1,CASSPDRDQPQHF,TGTGCCAGCAGCCCGGACAGGGACCAGCCCCAGCATTTT
15,TRBJ2-1,.,TRBV6-4,TRBD2,CASSVGTSGNNEQFF,TGTGCCAGCAGTGTCGGGACTAGCGGGAACAATGAGCAGTTCTTC
14,TRBJ1-2,once,TRBV18,.,CASSPQGAGYGYTF,TGTGCCAGCTCACCACAGGGAGCCGGCTATGGCTACACCTTC
14,TRBJ2-1,.,TRBV25-1,TRBD2,CASSESSGSDEQFF,TGTGCCAGCAGTGAGTCTAGCGGGAGTGATGAGCAGTTCTTC
12,TRBJ1-5,few,TRBV2,.,CASRNGNQPQHF,TGTGCCAGCAGAAACGGTAATCAGCCCCAGCATTTT
16,TRBJ1-2,once,TRBV4-2,TRBD1,CASSQAQGQGNYGYTF,TGTGCCAGCAGCCAAGCCCAGGGACAGGGAAACTATGGCTACACCTTC